What follows are 28 T cell receptor beta chains derived from one specimen sequenced in a study of blood T cell repertoires in COVID-19. Some clones are missing from TCRdb's copy, which holds only in-frame ones; the method was immunoSEQ multiplex PCR. The data contain 80,000 to 100,000 clones, around 82% of them singletons. Input material: peripheral blood. The source of these receptors is a man between 65 and 85 years old with active or convalescent COVID-19.

In its sample, this clone was seen a few times. This sequence joins TRBV10-2 and TRBJ1-5; D remains unclear. Looked up from germline, CDR1 is WSHSY and CDR2 is SAAADI. CDR3 length: 16 amino acids. Trimming stripped 2 bases from V and 2 bases from J, with 13 bases between. The CDR3 reads CASSEMGTLGNQPQHF. For the CDR3, the DNA is TGCGCCAGCAGTGAGATGGGCACCTTGGGCAATCAGCCCCAGCATTTT.

This clone was recorded once. V gene TRBV12-3 or TRBV12-4 combines with J gene TRBJ1-1, with no clear D. Trimming took off 5 bases at V and 1 base at J, with 8 bases between the two ends. The CDR3 has 13 amino acids. The CDR3 region has the DNA TGTGCCAGCAGTAGGGAGGAGAACACTGAAGCTTTCTTT. Protein: CASSREENTEAFF.

This clone showed up many times. The same CDR3 also results from other DNA sequences found in this sample. J is TRBJ2-7 and V is TRBV4-1, with D possibly matching TRBD2 (5 bases). The V and J ends lost 1 base and 0 bases respectively, with 10 bases between them. Germline V gives CDR1 MGHRA, CDR2 YSYEKL. There are 15 residues in the CDR3. DNA for the CDR3: TGCGCCAGCAGCCAAGGGACGGGAAGCTCCTACGAGCAGTACTTC. Its protein is CASSQGTGSSYEQYF.

The CDR3 DNA sequence: TGTGCCAGCAGTCCCGACCCTAGGCCCTCTGGGGCCAACGTCCTGACTTTC. Translation: CASSPDPRPSGANVLTF. This chain uses TRBV6-6 with TRBJ2-6; D unclear. From germline, CDR1 is MNHNY and CDR2 SVGAGI (reference sequence). Trimming cost V 5 bases and J 0 bases, with 14 bases left between them. The CDR3 loop spans 17 amino acids.

This clone has just a few counts. The rearrangement links TRBV6-2 or TRBV6-3 to TRBJ2-7; 10 bases match TRBD1. This CDR3 is 15 amino acids long. V shed 0 bases and J 3 bases; nucleotides not matched to a gene: 2. Germline CDR1 MNHEY, CDR2 SVGEGT. This CDR3 is CASSYSWTGGYEQYF. CDR3 DNA sequence: TGTGCCAGCAGTTACTCGTGGACAGGGGGCTACGAGCAGTACTTC.

The chain couples TRBV3-1 (or the pseudogene TRBV3-2) to TRBJ2-5; 8 nucleotides align to TRBD2. V shed 0 bases and J 4 bases; nucleotides not matched to a gene: 7. This CDR3 has 16 residues. Germline CDR1 and CDR2: LGHDT and YNNKEL (reference sequence). The CDR3 loop is CASSQDTGGLGETQYF. CDR3 DNA sequence: TGTGCCAGCAGCCAAGACACGGGGGGGCTCGGAGAGACCCAGTACTTC.

This clone came up a few times. Different DNA sequences within this sample yield the same CDR3. The chain recombines TRBV11-3 with TRBJ1-2, with 8 bases matching TRBD1. This CDR3 spans 13 amino acids. Germline V lookup: CDR1 SGHNT, CDR2 YENEEA. Trimming at V came to 5 bases and at J to 5 bases, leaving 4 bases not matched to a gene. CDR3 in amino acids: CASSLGQGYGYTF. The CDR3 DNA sequence: TGTGCCAGCAGCCTAGGACAGGGTTATGGCTACACCTTC.

The chain combines TRBV2 with TRBJ1-2; TRBD1 might be the D (5 bases). Deletions cut 3 bases from V and 10 bases from J, with 15 bases between. The germline V gene encodes CDR1 SNHLY and CDR2 FYNNEI. The CDR3 covers 13 residues. The CDR3 spells CASSENRGDDYTF. The CDR3 coding sequence is TGTGCCAGCAGTGAGAATCGGGGGGACGACTACACCTTC.

The rearrangement links TRBV5-1 to TRBJ2-7; 9 bases match TRBD1. The CDR3 extends over 13 amino acids. Germline trimming cut 3 bases from V and 5 bases from J; bases unmatched to any gene: 3. Germline V gene data show CDR1 as SGHRS and CDR2 as YFSETQ. CDR3 bases: TGCGCCAGCAGCTCGGGACAGGGAAACGAGCAGTACTTC. Its protein is CASSSGQGNEQYF.

The chain uses TRBV7-3 and TRBJ2-5, with 8 nucleotides matching TRBD1. Germline V gene lookup returns CDR1 SGHTA and CDR2 FQGTGA. There are 17 residues in the CDR3. The V gene end was trimmed by 2 bases and the J gene end by 2 bases; junction bases not matched to a gene: 10. CDR3 region: CASSLEALGTGQETQYF. In nucleotides, the CDR3 is TGTGCCAGCAGCTTAGAGGCTCTGGGGACAGGTCAAGAGACCCAGTACTTC.

The rearrangement links TRBV6-4 to TRBJ1-1, with TRBD1 as a possible D gene (5 bases). V was pared by 2 bases and J by 3 bases, with 7 bases between. This CDR3 region has 13 residues. CDR1 is MRHNA, CDR2 SNTAGT, per germline. The CDR3 protein is CASSDGGDTEAFF. CDR3 in DNA: TGTGCCAGCAGTGACGGGGGGGACACTGAAGCTTTCTTT.

V gene TRBV5-1 combines with J gene TRBJ2-7, with D possibly matching TRBD1 (5 bases). CDR3 length: 13 amino acids. V was cut by 2 bases and J by 7 bases, with 13 bases left in between. In germline, CDR1 is SGHRS, CDR2 YFSETQ. CDR3 amino acids: CASSFLHQGEQYF. The CDR3 DNA follows: TGCGCCAGCAGCTTCCTACATCAGGGAGAGCAGTACTTC.

This clone was picked up one time. The rearrangement joins TRBV5-1 to TRBJ1-1; D unresolved. Trimming stripped 3 bases from V and 7 bases from J, with 10 bases between. CDR1 and CDR2 (germline): SGHRS, YFSETQ. The CDR3 covers 12 residues. The CDR3 DNA follows: TGCGCCAGCAGCTCTAGAGGAAATGAAGCTTTCTTT. It yields the protein CASSSRGNEAFF.

The chain employs TRBV6-6 and TRBJ1-4; a weak D match, TRBD1 (6 bases). Germline values: CDR1 MNHNY, CDR2 SVGAGI (reference sequence). V lost 5 bases and J 0 bases, leaving 22 bases between the germline ends. The CDR3 runs 19 residues. The CDR3 loop is CASSRSNPTGATTNEKLFF. CDR3 nucleotide sequence: TGTGCCAGCAGTAGATCGAACCCGACAGGAGCCACAACTAATGAAAAACTGTTTTTT.

The CDR3 spells CASSGPRTGTQETQYF. The CDR3 bases are TGTGCCAGCAGCGGACCCAGGACAGGGACTCAAGAGACCCAGTACTTC. The J gene is TRBJ2-5, the V gene TRBV9; 8 bases align to TRBD1. Germline CDR1 reads SGDLS; CDR2 reads YYNGEE. CDR3 length equals 16 residues. The trim removed 3 bases at V and 2 bases at J, leaving 9 bases unmatched. Combining the CDR3 with reference TRBV9 and TRBJ2-5 gives the whole variable domain DSGVTQTPKHLITATGQRVTLRCSPRSGDLSVYWYQQSLDQGLQFLIQYYNGEERAKGNILERFSAQQFPDLHSELNLSSLELGDSALYFCASSGPRTGTQETQYFGPGTRLLVL.

The chain couples TRBV28 to TRBJ2-3; D perhaps matches TRBD2 (6 bases). This CDR3 region has 14 residues. The germline V gene encodes CDR1 MDHEN and CDR2 SYDVKM. Trimming pared 6 bases from V and 6 bases from J, leaving 16 bases between. In DNA form, the CDR3 reads TGTGCCAGCAGGTGGGCCCAACGGGGGGATACGCAGTATTTT. Its protein is CASRWAQRGDTQYF.

This clone came up a few times. The V and J genes are TRBV7-2 and TRBJ1-4; 7 bases fit TRBD1. The CDR3 runs to 15 residues. Germline V gene sequence: CDR1 SGHTA, CDR2 FQGNSA. J gave up 0 bases and V 5 bases, and 3 bases lay outside the gene matches. The CDR3 reads CASSGQGATNEKLFF. In nucleotides, the CDR3 is TGTGCCAGCAGCGGCCAGGGGGCAACTAATGAAAAACTGTTTTTT.

This clone was counted between two and nine times. The chain carries TRBV6-6 and TRBJ2-7, with no clear D. The CDR3 extends over 15 amino acids. The ends were cut back, 5 bases at V and 0 bases at J, with 14 bases in the middle. Germline assignment: CDR1 MNHNY and CDR2 SVGAGI (reference sequence). The CDR3 coding sequence is TGTGCCAGCAGTCAAAAAACTACAAGCTCCTACGAGCAGTACTTC. It translates to CASSQKTTSSYEQYF.

This clone was counted a single time. V gene TRBV7-9 combines with J gene TRBJ1-1; D might be TRBD1 (5 bases). V lost 1 base and J 6 bases, leaving 6 bases between the germline ends. The CDR3 length is 12 residues. Germline-derived CDR1 and CDR2 are SEHNR and FQNEAQ (reference sequence). The DNA of the CDR3 is TGTGCCAGCAGCTTAGTAGGGGCTGAAGCTTTCTTT. As protein: CASSLVGAEAFF.

This clone was counted once. This chain links TRBV10-3 with TRBJ2-7; possibly TRBD1 for D (5 bases). Deletions cut 8 bases from V and 3 bases from J, with 8 bases between. This CDR3 region has 11 residues. The germline V gene encodes CDR1 ENHRY and CDR2 SYGVKD. Written as DNA, the CDR3 is TGTGCCATCGGAGACAGCTACGAGCAGTACTTC. As protein: CAIGDSYEQYF.

The chain uses TRBV18 and TRBJ1-6, with TRBD1 identical over 7 bases. The ends lost 8 bases at V and 0 bases at J; junction bases unmatched: 7. The CDR3 contains 16 residues. Germline CDR1 KGHSH, CDR2 LQKENI. The CDR3 region is CASTRQGSSYNSPLHF. The CDR3 DNA reads as TGTGCCAGCACTCGACAGGGTAGCTCCTATAATTCACCCCTCCACTTT.

This chain connects TRBV2 to TRBJ1-3; D call uncertain. Between the trimmed V and J ends, which lost 6 bases and 0 bases, there was a span of 12 bases. Germline CDR1 and CDR2: SNHLY and FYNNEI. CDR3 length equals 15 residues. The CDR3 protein is CASRLTAGSGNTIYF. The DNA for the CDR3 is TGTGCCAGCAGATTAACAGCGGGCTCTGGAAACACCATATATTTT.

The chain employs TRBV6-5 and TRBJ1-1, with TRBD1 matching 10 bases. V lost 4 bases, J lost 5 bases, and 1 base stayed unmatched. Germline V gives CDR1 MNHEY, CDR2 SVGAGI. The CDR3 loop spans 13 amino acids. CDR3 nucleotide sequence: TGTGCCAGCAGTTGGGACAGGGGTACTGAAGCTTTCTTT. Translated, it gives CASSWDRGTEAFF.

The chain joins TRBV7-2 to TRBJ1-4; 9 bases agree with TRBD1. CDR1 SGHTA and CDR2 FQGNSA come from the germline V gene. Trimming took 3 bases from V and 6 from J; bases not matched to a gene: 2. The CDR3 is 14 amino acids. CDR3 bases: TGTGCCAGCAGCTTCTGGACAGGGGATGAAAAACTGTTTTTT. It is translated as CASSFWTGDEKLFF.

The V gene is TRBV5-1, the J gene TRBJ2-3; D may be TRBD1 (5 bases). The ends were cut back, 4 bases at V and 7 bases at J, with 10 bases in the middle. Germline values: CDR1 SGHRS, CDR2 YFSETQ. This CDR3 spans 12 amino acids. The CDR3: CASSPGRYTQYF. As DNA, the CDR3 is TGCGCCAGCAGCCCAGGGCGGTATACGCAGTATTTT. The variable domain in full, with the rest retrieved from reference TRBV5-1 and TRBJ2-3, is KAGVTQTPRYLIKTRGQQVTLSCSPISGHRSVSWYQQTPGQGLQFLFEYFSETQRNKGNFPGRFSGRQFSNSRSEMNVSTLELGDSALYLCASSPGRYTQYFGPGTRLTVL.

This clone was recorded once. The chain has TRBV10-2 and TRBJ2-7, with D possibly matching TRBD1 (5 bases). CDR1 and CDR2 from the germline V gene are WSHSY and SAAADI. Between the trimmed V and J ends, which lost 7 bases and 2 bases, there was a span of 15 bases. The CDR3 has 14 amino acids. The CDR3 spells CASTRQFSAYEQYF. The CDR3 nucleotides read TGCGCCAGCACACGACAGTTCTCGGCCTACGAGCAGTACTTC.

This chain's CDR3 is CASSRDFSNQPQHF. The CDR3 DNA follows: TGTGCCAGCAGTCGCGACTTTAGCAATCAGCCCCAGCATTTT. This chain joins TRBV6-5 and TRBJ1-5; unclear D gene. The CDR3 runs 14 residues. Trimming shortened V by 5 bases and J by 0 bases, and 8 bases separated the two germline ends. Germline values: CDR1 MNHEY, CDR2 SVGAGI.

This clone was seen only a few times. V is TRBV5-8 and J is TRBJ2-7, with 12 bases aligning to TRBD2. The CDR3 is 16 amino acids. The V gene end was trimmed by 2 bases and the J gene end by 5 bases; junction bases not matched to a gene: 8. Germline V lookup: CDR1 SGHTS, CDR2 YDEGEE. The chain's CDR3 is CASSFGFRTSGDEQYF. CDR3 bases: TGTGCCAGCAGCTTCGGTTTTCGGACTAGCGGGGACGAGCAGTACTTC.